This TCR beta chain was sequenced for a study of blood T cell repertoires in COVID-19. The V gene end was trimmed by 6 bases and the J gene end by 3 bases; junction bases not matched to a gene: 4. The CDR3 loop spans 14 amino acids. The germline V gene has CDR1 MNHEY and CDR2 SVGAGI. Enrollees, roughly 18 to 90 years old, lived in 24 US areas. Clinical histories supplied by participants themselves formed the basis of cohort assignment. This clone was recorded only once. Original processing notes: Reference gene primer amplification gave estimated nucleated cell counts. TCRdb's copy holds only in-frame clones and misses some; the assay was immunoSEQ multiplex PCR. V and J calls plus clone size are reproduced from that table; the DNA served to infer D and trimming. The table shows 250,000 or so clones, with under 95% occurring only once.

This receptor was obtained from a man aged 40-55 years who had been exposed to COVID-19. The chain links TRBV6-5 to TRBJ2-7; 11 bases align to TRBD2. Sequenced input: PBMCs or T cells enriched from blood (not recorded which). The CDR3 coding sequence is TGTGCCAGCAGCCTTACTAGCGGGAGCTACGAGCAGTACTTC. Protein sequence: CASSLTSGSYEQYF.